This T cell receptor beta chain was captured in a study of cytomegalovirus exposure and HLA in healthy donors. Study results and limitations: Cytomegalovirus status, reportedly, was diagnosed with high specificity and sensitivity by the classifier.

About this clone itself: Antigen: not known.

Profiled with immunoSEQ multiplex PCR; TCRdb holds only in-frame clones, not every one. In the table there are around 160,000 clones, 70% to 90% of which are singletons. This CDR3 spans 15 amino acids. Per the germline V gene, CDR1 is LGHNA and CDR2 is YNFKEQ. Trimming left V 3 bases short and J 6 bases short, with 17 bases between. This receptor was obtained from a man younger than 40 in good health and CMV-seropositive. Source material: PBMCs. The chain carries TRBV4-2 and TRBJ1-2; D not resolved. The CDR3 sequence is CASSHDTRGFDGYTF. DNA for the CDR3: TGTGCCAGCAGCCATGACACCCGGGGTTTCGATGGCTACACCTTC.